These 16 T cell receptor beta chains were sequenced from one sample in a study of blood T cell repertoires in COVID-19. Only in-frame clones appear in the TCRdb table, and some are missing; sequencing was by immunoSEQ multiplex PCR. The table includes over 45,000 clones, about 88% detected once. The sample comprised peripheral blood. Receptor source: a woman aged 55 to 70 with active COVID-19.

The V call is TRBV5-5, the J call TRBJ1-2, with a possible D match to TRBD1 (6 bases). The V end was cut by 7 bases, the J end by 1 base, with 8 bases between. This CDR3 spans 12 amino acids. From germline, CDR1 is SGHKS and CDR2 YYEKEE (reference sequence). The CDR3 loop reads CASQGLNYGYTF. As DNA, the CDR3 is TGTGCCAGCCAGGGGCTTAACTATGGCTACACCTTC.

This clone was counted a single time. The chain has TRBV6-5 and TRBJ1-2, with 7 bases matching TRBD1. Germline CDR1 reads MNHEY; CDR2 reads SVGAGI. Losses at the gene ends were 7 bases for V and 4 bases for J; bases not matched to a gene: 6. The CDR3 totals 13 residues. The CDR3 nucleotides are TGTGCCAGCATCTCGACAGGGACCTATGGCTACACCTTC. Amino acids: CASISTGTYGYTF.

This clone appeared a single time. The chain carries TRBV6-5 and TRBJ2-1; 7 nucleotides align to TRBD1. This CDR3 is 15 amino acids long. The germline CDR1 and CDR2 sequences are MNHEY and SVGAGI. Trimming took 6 bases from V and 5 from J; bases not matched to a gene: 10. The CDR3 DNA is TGTGCCAGCAGACCCTTGACAGGGTCCAACAATGAGCAGTTCTTC. Translation gives CASRPLTGSNNEQFF.

The chain carries TRBV5-1 and TRBJ1-6; TRBD1 is a possible D gene (6 bases). Trimming cost V 5 bases and J 8 bases, with 17 bases left between them. Germline assignment: CDR1 SGHRS and CDR2 YFSETQ. The CDR3 has 15 residues. The CDR3 nucleotides are TGCGCCAGCAGATCCTACAGGGAGAGGGATTCACCCCTCCACTTT. Its protein product is CASRSYRERDSPLHF.

The genes are TRBV3-1 (or the pseudogene TRBV3-2) and TRBJ2-5, with D uncertain. Germline V CDR1 and CDR2: LGHDT, YNNKEL (reference sequence). CDR3 length: 13 amino acids. The V and J ends lost 4 bases and 5 bases respectively, with 11 bases between them. As DNA, the CDR3 is TGTGCCAGCAGCCCCGTGGCCCCCGAGACCCAGTACTTC. Translating gives CASSPVAPETQYF.

The rearrangement joins TRBV6-4 to TRBJ1-2, with a tentative D call TRBD1 (6 bases). V lost 0 bases, J lost 2 bases, and 19 bases lay in between. The CDR3 consists of 18 residues. The germline CDR1 and CDR2 sequences are MRHNA and SNTAGT. CDR3 protein: CASSDSWGGLRGNYGYTF. The CDR3 nucleotides read TGTGCCAGCAGTGACTCGTGGGGCGGACTGAGGGGGAACTATGGCTACACCTTC.

The genes are TRBV9 and TRBJ1-4; perhaps TRBD1 as D (6 bases). Trimming removed 3 bases at V and 8 bases at J, with 17 bases between. The CDR3 is 15 residues long. Germline CDR1 reads SGDLS; CDR2 reads YYNGEE. The CDR3 spells CASSGQGLSFEKLFF. In nucleotides, the CDR3 is TGTGCCAGCAGCGGTCAGGGGCTTTCATTCGAAAAACTGTTTTTT.

This clone was found once. The J gene is TRBJ2-4, the V gene TRBV4-1; perhaps TRBD1 as D (5 bases). V lost 1 base to trimming and J lost 7 bases, with 17 bases between them. From germline, CDR1 is MGHRA and CDR2 YSYEKL. This CDR3 spans 16 amino acids. CDR3 in DNA: TGCGCCAGCAGCCAAGGTCGGACACCCGGGCAGAACATTCAGTACTTC. The encoded protein is CASSQGRTPGQNIQYF.

J is TRBJ1-6 and V is TRBV5-1; tentative D call: TRBD1 (5 bases). The CDR3 spans 15 residues. The germline V gene encodes CDR1 SGHRS and CDR2 YFSETQ. Deletions cut 1 base from V and 5 bases from J, with 10 bases between. CDR3 in DNA: TGCGCCAGCAGCTTGCTGGGGGAGGATAATTCACCCCTCCACTTT. Its translation is CASSLLGEDNSPLHF.

The chain recombines TRBV28 with TRBJ1-4, with D tentatively TRBD1 (5 bases). Germline loops: CDR1 MDHEN, CDR2 SYDVKM. The CDR3 runs 15 residues. The V end lost 3 bases, the J end lost 8 bases, and 16 bases lay between the germline ends. CDR3 sequence reads: CASSFRDWNREKLFF. The DNA for the CDR3 is TGTGCCAGCAGTTTCAGGGATTGGAATCGGGAAAAACTGTTTTTT.

The CDR3 region is CASSEEGGLNTYNEQFF. CDR3 coding DNA: TGTGCCAGCAGTGAAGAGGGCGGACTGAACACCTACAATGAGCAGTTCTTC. The chain carries TRBV6-1 and TRBJ2-1, with a weak D call TRBD2 (5 bases). V was pared by 1 base and J by 2 bases, with 15 bases between. The CDR3 spans 17 residues. Germline CDR1 and CDR2: MNHNS and SASEGT.

The chain couples TRBV7-2 to TRBJ2-2, with a tentative D call TRBD2 (7 bases). Germline CDR1 reads SGHTA; CDR2 reads FQGNSA. The CDR3 is 15 residues long. With 5 bases removed from V and 9 bases from J, the gap between germline ends came to 19 bases. CDR3 sequence (DNA): TGTGCCAGCAGCGGCCCGGGGGGCAGCGGCCGGGAGCTGTTTTTT. This sequence encodes CASSGPGGSGRELFF.

The gene calls are TRBV11-1 and TRBJ1-1; D unresolved. The V gene's germline CDR1 is SGHAT and CDR2 FQDESV (reference sequence). Trimming left V 5 bases short and J 10 bases short, with 20 bases between. This CDR3 spans 14 amino acids. The CDR3: CASSPWTGRGGAFF. CDR3 nucleotides: TGTGCCAGCAGCCCCTGGACTGGCCGGGGAGGAGCTTTCTTT.

The chain joins TRBV7-2 to TRBJ1-6; 8 bases are a match to TRBD1. CDR1 is SGHTA, CDR2 FQGNSA, per germline. V trimming: 1 base; J trimming: 6 bases; junction bases outside the gene matches: 2. This CDR3 is built from 15 residues. DNA for the CDR3: TGTGCCAGCAGCTTAGTTACAGGGGGTAATTCACCCCTCCACTTT. Amino acids: CASSLVTGGNSPLHF.

V usage is TRBV6-2 or TRBV6-3 and J usage is TRBJ2-5; the D gene is possibly TRBD2 (6 bases). Germline values: CDR1 MNHEY, CDR2 SVGEGT. CDR3 length equals 15 residues. Between the trimmed V and J ends, which lost 5 bases and 1 base, there was a span of 14 bases. The CDR3 here is CASSRGTHTQETQYF. DNA of the CDR3: TGTGCCAGCAGTCGCGGGACCCACACCCAAGAGACCCAGTACTTC.

The chain employs TRBV5-4 and TRBJ1-6, with 7 bases that match TRBD1. CDR1 is SGHNT, CDR2 YYREEE, per germline (reference sequence). After removal of 1 base from V and 6 bases from J, the junction contained 13 bases not matched to a gene. CDR3 length: 18 amino acids. Here the CDR3 reads CASSLSGTGARINSPLHF. DNA of the CDR3: TGTGCCAGCAGCTTGTCCGGTACAGGGGCCCGTATTAATTCACCCCTCCACTTT. Full variable domain (outside the CDR3, taken from reference TRBV5-4 and TRBJ1-6): ETGVTQSPTHLIKTRGQQVTLRCSSQSGHNTVSWYQQALGQGPQFIFQYYREEENGRGNFPPRFSGLQFPNYSSELNVNALELDDSALYLCASSLSGTGARINSPLHFGNGTRLTVT.